The 32 T cell receptor beta chains given below trace back to one sample, sequenced in a study of vaccination effects on CD4 cells after COVID-19. Data came from immunoSEQ multiplex PCR; TCRdb stores just in-frame clones and leaves some out. Of approximately 26,000 clones detected, 69% appear once; the ten largest clones hold 15% to 20%. Using viral peptide pools, the ViraFEST assay grew out antigen-specific CD4+ T cells prior to sequencing. Upon completion of around eleven days in culture, CD4+ T cells were isolated. According to PCR results, the person was infected with SARS-CoV-2 between March and December 2020. No antigen has been assigned to these receptors. This material consisted of CD4+ T cells from PBMCs cultured with SARS-CoV-2 spike peptides, taken before COVID-19 vaccination. The receptors stem from a human donor who had a prior SARS-CoV-2 infection.

V usage is TRBV28 and J usage is TRBJ1-2; D is ambiguous. Trimming removed 5 bases from V and 4 bases from J, with 11 bases in between. This CDR3 comprises 13 residues. Germline loops: CDR1 MDHEN, CDR2 SYDVKM. CDR3 region: CASSRSGLYGYTF. CDR3 in DNA: TGTGCCAGCAGTCGATCTGGGCTCTATGGCTACACCTTC.

The chain uses TRBV9 and TRBJ2-7, with 9 bases aligning to TRBD1. V shed 0 bases, J shed 7 bases, and the junction held 8 bases outside the gene matches. The CDR3 runs 15 residues. Per germline, CDR1 SGDLS and CDR2 YYNGEE. The CDR3 protein is CASSVVPGQGREQYF. CDR3 DNA: TGTGCCAGCAGCGTAGTTCCGGGACAGGGAAGGGAGCAGTACTTC.

The chain links TRBV5-6 to TRBJ1-6; 8 bases map to TRBD1. The CDR3 consists of 14 residues. Germline trimming cut 2 bases from V and 8 bases from J; bases unmatched to any gene: 3. Germline V gene lookup returns CDR1 SGHDT and CDR2 YYEEEE. The CDR3 sequence: CASSLQGVDSPLHF. The CDR3 DNA sequence: TGTGCCAGCAGCTTACAGGGGGTAGATTCACCCCTCCACTTT.

This clone appeared a few times. V and J are TRBV7-9 and TRBJ2-1; D unclear. V lost 8 bases and J lost 4, with 12 bases in between. CDR1 and CDR2 from the germline V gene are SEHNR and FQNEAQ (reference sequence). This CDR3 contains 13 residues. CDR3 loop: CASRRDSYNEQFF. DNA for the CDR3: TGTGCCAGCCGCCGAGATTCTTACAATGAGCAGTTCTTC.

A few counts support this clone. DNA for the CDR3: TGTGCCAGCACATGGGACAGGGTCCTTCCTTTGGCTGAAGCTTTCTTT. It encodes CASTWDRVLPLAEAFF. The chain links TRBV5-8 to TRBJ1-1, with TRBD1 matching 9 bases. Germline V CDR1 and CDR2: SGHTS, YDEGEE. This CDR3 contains 16 residues. V shed 6 bases and J 6 bases; nucleotides not matched to a gene: 15.

V is TRBV6-5 and J is TRBJ1-5; no firm D call. Germline V gene lookup returns CDR1 MNHEY and CDR2 SVGAGI. V lost 6 bases, J lost 1 base, and 10 bases lay in between. There are 14 residues in the CDR3. This CDR3 is CASSRGRSNQPQHF. CDR3 coding DNA: TGTGCCAGCAGCCGCGGCCGCAGCAATCAGCCCCAGCATTTT.

V usage is TRBV21-1 and J usage is TRBJ1-1; the table names TRBD1, a call not compared with the DNA. TRBV21-1 is a pseudogene segment. This CDR3 has 15 amino acids. The CDR3 nucleotides read TGTGCCAGCCAGGGGGAACTTGGAGGGTTCACTGAAGCTTTCTTT. This translates into CASQGELGGFTEAFF.

This chain connects TRBV6-2 or TRBV6-3 to TRBJ2-7; no clear D. The V gene's germline CDR1 is MNHEY and CDR2 SVGEGT. V was clipped by 2 bases and J by 7 bases, with 9 bases between them. The CDR3 has 12 amino acids. The CDR3 protein is CASSYGRMEQYF. The CDR3 nucleotides are TGTGCCAGCAGTTACGGAAGGATGGAGCAGTACTTC.

V and J are TRBV9 and TRBJ2-1; D gene unclear. This CDR3 spans 13 amino acids. Trimming took off 0 bases at V and 4 bases at J, with 5 bases between the two ends. CDR1 is SGDLS and CDR2 is YYNGEE in the germline V gene. The CDR3 nucleotides are TGTGCCAGCAGCGTAGCTGGGTACAATGAGCAGTTCTTC. Its protein product is CASSVAGYNEQFF.

J is TRBJ1-6 and V is TRBV9, with TRBD1 as a possible D gene (5 bases). Deletions cut 3 bases from V and 10 bases from J, with 14 bases between. Germline loops: CDR1 SGDLS, CDR2 YYNGEE. The CDR3 has 14 amino acids. The CDR3 nucleotides are TGTGCCAGCAGCGGCGGACATGAGGGATCACCCCTCCACTTT. It is translated as CASSGGHEGSPLHF.

This clone was seen many times. The rearrangement joins TRBV18 to TRBJ1-3; unclear D gene. The CDR3 spans 13 residues. V shed 0 bases and J shed 4 bases, with 4 bases lying between them. CDR1 and CDR2 from the germline V gene are KGHSH and LQKENI. The CDR3 here is CASSPPAGNTIYF. The CDR3 DNA is TGTGCCAGCTCACCACCGGCGGGAAACACCATATATTTT.

The genes are TRBV7-2 and TRBJ1-5; D may be TRBD1 (6 bases). V lost 5 bases, J lost 7 bases, and 15 bases lay in between. Germline CDR1 and CDR2: SGHTA and FQGNSA. CDR3 size: 14 residues. Here the CDR3 reads CASSRNRAGQPQHF. The CDR3 DNA reads TGTGCCAGCAGCCGGAACAGGGCAGGCCAGCCCCAGCATTTT.

CDR3 sequence (DNA): TGTGCCACCTCAACCGGGACTAGCGGGAAAACGCAGTATTTT. Residues: CATSTGTSGKTQYF. This chain connects TRBV28 to TRBJ2-3; the match to TRBD2 covers 13 bases. This CDR3 region has 14 residues. Germline-derived CDR1 and CDR2 are MDHEN and SYDVKM. Trimming cost V 10 bases and J 9 bases; bases outside gene matches: 10.

V gene TRBV6-5 combines with J gene TRBJ1-2; maybe TRBD1 (6 bases). Trimming took 5 bases from V and 6 from J, leaving 19 bases between them. The germline CDR1 and CDR2 sequences are MNHEY and SVGAGI. The CDR3 runs to 15 residues. CDR3 amino acids: CASSLLGGAQDGYTF. In DNA form, the CDR3 reads TGTGCCAGCAGTCTCCTGGGGGGGGCGCAGGATGGCTACACCTTC.

The CDR3 region has the DNA TGCGCCAGCAGCTTAGTTAGCGGGGCCACAGATACGCAGTATTTT. Translated, it gives CASSLVSGATDTQYF. V gene TRBV5-1 combines with J gene TRBJ2-3; 8 bases are a match to TRBD2. With 2 bases clipped from V and 2 bases from J, the junction kept 4 bases outside the gene matches. This CDR3 has 15 residues. Germline V gene sequence: CDR1 SGHRS, CDR2 YFSETQ.

This chain uses TRBV5-1 with TRBJ2-3; tentative D call: TRBD1 (6 bases). V lost 1 base and J lost 6, with 21 bases in between. The germline V gene encodes CDR1 SGHRS and CDR2 YFSETQ. The CDR3 consists of 17 residues. This chain's CDR3 is CASSLTGSAAGVDTQYF. CDR3 coding DNA: TGCGCCAGCAGCTTGACAGGGTCGGCGGCCGGGGTGGATACGCAGTATTTT.

The chain combines TRBV27 with TRBJ1-1; D unresolved. Germline V lookup: CDR1 MNHEY, CDR2 SMNVEV (reference sequence). The CDR3 spans 11 residues. The ends were cut back, 6 bases at V and 7 bases at J, with 9 bases in the middle. The CDR3 sequence: CASRGRIEAFF. In nucleotides, the CDR3 is TGTGCCAGCAGAGGGCGGATTGAAGCTTTCTTT.

This chain joins TRBV5-6 and TRBJ1-2; 7 nucleotides align to TRBD1. The V gene end was trimmed by 2 bases and the J gene end by 8 bases; junction bases not matched to a gene: 3. There are 12 residues in the CDR3. CDR1 SGHDT and CDR2 YYEEEE come from the germline V gene. The DNA of the CDR3 is TGTGCCAGCAGCTTTGACAGGGACGGCTACACCTTC. It yields the protein CASSFDRDGYTF.

The CDR3 sequence: CASSLGGGQATTGELFF. In nucleotides, the CDR3 is TGTGCCAGCAGCTTAGGGGGGGGACAGGCAACCACCGGGGAGCTGTTTTTT. This sequence joins TRBV7-6 and TRBJ2-2, with TRBD1 as a possible D gene (8 bases). CDR3 length equals 17 residues. The germline V and J ends were trimmed by 1 base and 4 bases, with 16 bases remaining between them. Germline V gene lookup returns CDR1 SGHVS and CDR2 FNYEAQ.

The chain uses TRBV5-4 and TRBJ2-5; TRBD1 matches at 7 bases. The V segment lost 4 bases and the J segment 1 base; nucleotides outside the gene matches: 7. CDR3 size: 15 residues. Looked up from germline, CDR1 is SGHNT and CDR2 is YYREEE (reference sequence). The CDR3 DNA sequence: TGTGCCAGCAGCGGGGGACAGAAAAGCCAAGAGACCCAGTACTTC. As protein: CASSGGQKSQETQYF.

CDR3: CASSTNRVNTQYF. The CDR3 region has the DNA TGTGCCAGCAGCACAAACAGGGTAAATACGCAGTATTTT. The chain recombines TRBV11-2 with TRBJ2-3; D is perhaps TRBD1 (6 bases). The CDR3 totals 13 residues. V was clipped by 5 bases and J by 7 bases, with 13 bases between them. Germline loops: CDR1 SGHAT, CDR2 FQNNGV.

This clone was recorded once. The chain uses TRBV11-2 and TRBJ2-7; TRBD1 matches 8 bases. The germline V gene encodes CDR1 SGHAT and CDR2 FQNNGV. The CDR3 has 15 amino acids. Trimming took 4 bases from V and 2 from J; bases not matched to a gene: 7. The CDR3: CASSSQTGETYEQYF. The DNA for the CDR3 is TGTGCCAGCAGCTCCCAGACAGGGGAAACCTACGAGCAGTACTTC.

V gene TRBV11-3 combines with J gene TRBJ2-1; perhaps TRBD2 as D (7 bases). Germline lookup yields CDR1 SGHNT and CDR2 YENEEA. The CDR3 extends over 14 amino acids. Trimming pared 3 bases from V and 10 bases from J, leaving 16 bases between. DNA of the CDR3: TGTGCCAGCAGCTTTGTATCGGGGGGCGGGGAGCAGTTCTTC. Its protein product is CASSFVSGGGEQFF.

The chain links TRBV23-1 to TRBJ1-1, with D possibly being TRBD1 (6 bases). TRBV23-1 is an ORF; its function is uncertain. The CDR3 sequence is 18 residues long. Trimming pared 0 bases from V and 3 bases from J, leaving 20 bases between. The CDR3 DNA is TGCGCCAGCAGTCAATCGCCGTCGGGGGGCGGGCGGGACACTGAAGCTTTCTTT. It translates to CASSQSPSGGGRDTEAFF.

DNA for the CDR3: TGTGCCAGCAGTATACCTGGACAGGTCGCGCAGTACTTC. Protein: CASSIPGQVAQYF. The chain links TRBV6-5 to TRBJ2-7; TRBD1 aligns across 7 bases. CDR3 length: 13 residues. With 5 bases clipped from V and 9 bases from J, the junction kept 10 bases outside the gene matches. The germline gives CDR1 MNHEY, CDR2 SVGAGI.

The chain combines TRBV9 with TRBJ2-5, with 9 bases that match TRBD2. Trimming took 4 bases from V and 4 from J; bases not matched to a gene: 14. The CDR3 consists of 17 residues. Germline values: CDR1 SGDLS, CDR2 YYNGEE. The CDR3 is CASSPGEKRGALETQYF. CDR3 sequence (DNA): TGTGCCAGCAGCCCTGGGGAGAAGCGGGGGGCACTAGAGACCCAGTACTTC.

This chain uses TRBV6-5 with TRBJ2-7, with D perhaps given as TRBD1 or TRBD2 (5 bases each). Per the germline V gene, CDR1 is MNHEY and CDR2 is SVGAGI. V was clipped by 4 bases and J by 4 bases, with 14 bases between them. This CDR3 comprises 14 residues. The CDR3 sequence: CASSWNRDGYEQYF. The CDR3 region has the DNA TGTGCCAGCAGTTGGAACCGGGACGGTTACGAGCAGTACTTC.

The chain uses TRBV10-3 and TRBJ1-5; a possible D gene is TRBD1 (5 bases). Trimming left V 3 bases short and J 0 bases short, with 9 bases between. This CDR3 is 15 amino acids long. Germline V gene sequence: CDR1 ENHRY, CDR2 SYGVKD. The CDR3 loop reads CAISEGANSNQPQHF. The CDR3 region has the DNA TGTGCCATCAGTGAAGGGGCAAATAGCAATCAGCCCCAGCATTTT.

The rearrangement links TRBV7-9 to TRBJ2-5, with 14 bases identical to TRBD2. The CDR3 contains 17 residues. V lost 4 bases and J lost 5; bases outside the gene matches: 9. Germline V lookup: CDR1 SEHNR, CDR2 FQNEAQ (reference sequence). CDR3 amino acids: CASSSGTSGSVWETQYF. CDR3 nucleotide sequence: TGTGCCAGCAGCTCCGGGACTAGCGGGAGTGTCTGGGAGACCCAGTACTTC.

The V gene is TRBV6-5, the J gene TRBJ1-2; maybe TRBD1 (6 bases). The germline V and J ends were trimmed by 6 bases and 4 bases, with 15 bases remaining between them. CDR1 and CDR2 (germline): MNHEY, SVGAGI. The CDR3 has 14 residues. The CDR3 loop is CASRTQEGGYGYTF. CDR3 in DNA: TGTGCCAGCAGGACCCAGGAAGGGGGCTATGGCTACACCTTC.

This chain uses TRBV6-6 with TRBJ1-2; D uncertain. Germline V gene data show CDR1 as MNHNY and CDR2 as SVGAGI (reference sequence). CDR3 length equals 11 residues. V lost 0 bases and J 6 bases, leaving 2 bases between the germline ends. CDR3 coding DNA: TGTGCCAGCAGTTACTCGGATGGCTACACCTTC. Translation gives CASSYSDGYTF.

The chain is built from TRBV3-1 (or the pseudogene TRBV3-2) and TRBJ2-7; 8 nucleotides agree with TRBD1. Germline trimming cut 5 bases from V and 7 bases from J; bases unmatched to any gene: 7. This CDR3 is built from 13 residues. CDR1 is LGHDT and CDR2 is YNNKEL in the germline V gene (reference sequence). CDR3 in DNA: TGTGCCAGCAGCGTGACAGGGGACTCGGAGCAGTACTTC. It is translated as CASSVTGDSEQYF.